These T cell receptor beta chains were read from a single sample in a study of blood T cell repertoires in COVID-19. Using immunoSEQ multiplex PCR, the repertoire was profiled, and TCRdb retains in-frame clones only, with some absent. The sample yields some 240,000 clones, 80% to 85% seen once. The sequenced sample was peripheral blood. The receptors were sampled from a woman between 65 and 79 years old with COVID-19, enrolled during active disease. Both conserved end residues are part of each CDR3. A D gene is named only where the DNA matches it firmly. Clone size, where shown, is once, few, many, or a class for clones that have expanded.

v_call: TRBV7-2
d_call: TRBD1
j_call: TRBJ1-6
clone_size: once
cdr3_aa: CASSLSAGGDSPLHF
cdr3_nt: TGTGCCAGCAGCTTATCTGCAGGGGGCGATTCACCCCTCCACTTT

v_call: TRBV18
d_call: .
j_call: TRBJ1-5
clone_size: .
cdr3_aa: CASSPEVGNQPQHF
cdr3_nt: TGTGCCAGCTCACCGGAGGTTGGCAATCAGCCCCAGCATTTT

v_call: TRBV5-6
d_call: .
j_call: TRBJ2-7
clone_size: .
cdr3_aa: CASSIIRGREQYF
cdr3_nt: TGTGCCAGCAGCATCATCAGGGGGAGGGAGCAGTACTTC

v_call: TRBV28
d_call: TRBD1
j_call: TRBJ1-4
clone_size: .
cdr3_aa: CASSKTGPWDEKLFF
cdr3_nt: TGTGCCAGCAGCAAGACAGGGCCATGGGATGAAAAACTGTTTTTT

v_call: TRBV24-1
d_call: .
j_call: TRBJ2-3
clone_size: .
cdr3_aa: CATSDPTGIDTQYF
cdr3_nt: TGTGCCACCAGTGACCCAACGGGGATAGATACGCAGTATTTT

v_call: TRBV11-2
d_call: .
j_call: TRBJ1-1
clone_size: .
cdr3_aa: CASSFARGGTEAFF
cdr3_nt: TGTGCCAGCAGCTTTGCCCGGGGTGGGACTGAAGCTTTCTTT

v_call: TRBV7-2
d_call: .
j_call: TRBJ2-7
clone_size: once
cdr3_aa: CASSLFPTGHTAYEQYF
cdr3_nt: TGTGCCAGCAGCTTATTCCCTACAGGGCATACCGCCTACGAGCAGTACTTC

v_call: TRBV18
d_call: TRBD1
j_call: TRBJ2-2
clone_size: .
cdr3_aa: CASSRTPGDRTGTGELFF
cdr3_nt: TGTGCCAGCTCCCGAACCCCAGGGGACAGAACGGGCACCGGGGAGCTGTTTTTT

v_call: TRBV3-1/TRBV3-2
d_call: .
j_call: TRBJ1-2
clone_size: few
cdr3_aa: CASSQALQTANYGYTF
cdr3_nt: TGTGCCAGCAGCCAAGCGCTGCAGACTGCTAACTATGGCTACACCTTC

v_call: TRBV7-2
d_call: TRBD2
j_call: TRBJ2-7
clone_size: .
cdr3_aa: CASSLKGKWEGEQYF
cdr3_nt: TGTGCCAGCAGCTTAAAAGGGAAGTGGGAGGGCGAGCAGTACTTC

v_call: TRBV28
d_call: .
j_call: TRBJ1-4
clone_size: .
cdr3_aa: CASTYRGEKLFF
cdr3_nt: TGTGCCAGCACTTATAGGGGTGAAAAACTGTTTTTT

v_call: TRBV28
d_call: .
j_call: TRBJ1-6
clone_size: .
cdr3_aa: CASSRANSPLHF
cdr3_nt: TGTGCCAGCAGCCGCGCTAATTCACCCCTCCACTTT

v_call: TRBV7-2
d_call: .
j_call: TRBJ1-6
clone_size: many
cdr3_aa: CASSLLLPDNSPLHF
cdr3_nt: TGTGCCAGCAGCCTTCTCCTTCCAGATAATTCACCCCTCCACTTT

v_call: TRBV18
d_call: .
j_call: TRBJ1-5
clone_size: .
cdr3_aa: CASSPPRVSGYQPQHF
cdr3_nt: TGTGCCAGCTCACCACCGAGGGTCTCTGGCTATCAGCCCCAGCATTTT

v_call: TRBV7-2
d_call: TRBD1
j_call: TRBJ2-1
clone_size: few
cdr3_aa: CASSLHRGAYNEQFF
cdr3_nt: TGTGCCAGCAGCTTACACAGGGGTGCTTACAATGAGCAGTTCTTC

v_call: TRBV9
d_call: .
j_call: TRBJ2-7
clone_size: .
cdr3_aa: CASSVGGNSYEQYF
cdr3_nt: TGTGCCAGCAGCGTAGGCGGGAACTCCTACGAGCAGTACTTC

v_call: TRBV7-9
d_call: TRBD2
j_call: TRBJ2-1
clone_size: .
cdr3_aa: CASSLNLAGGEQFF
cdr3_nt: TGTGCCAGCAGCTTAAACCTAGCGGGAGGTGAGCAGTTCTTC

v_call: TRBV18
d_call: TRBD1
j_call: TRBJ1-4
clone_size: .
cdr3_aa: CASSKQGAENNEKLFF
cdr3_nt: TGTGCCAGCTCAAAACAGGGGGCTGAAAATAATGAAAAACTGTTTTTT

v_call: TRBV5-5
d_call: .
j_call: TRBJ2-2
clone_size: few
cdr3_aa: CASSLRGDMGTGELFF
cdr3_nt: TGTGCCAGCAGCTTGCGAGGGGACATGGGCACCGGGGAGCTGTTTTTT

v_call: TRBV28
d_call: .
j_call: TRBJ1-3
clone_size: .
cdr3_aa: CASSLRGAGGNTIYF
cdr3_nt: TGTGCCAGCAGTTTGCGCGGGGCGGGTGGAAACACCATATATTTT

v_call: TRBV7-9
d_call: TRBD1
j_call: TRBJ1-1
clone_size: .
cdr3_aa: CASSTTGALDTEAFF
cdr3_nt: TGTGCCAGCAGCACGACAGGGGCGCTGGACACTGAAGCTTTCTTT

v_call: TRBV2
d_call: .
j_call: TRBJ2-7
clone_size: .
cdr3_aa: CASNLVLAGSEQYF
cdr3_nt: TGTGCCAGCAACTTGGTACTAGCAGGTAGCGAGCAGTACTTC

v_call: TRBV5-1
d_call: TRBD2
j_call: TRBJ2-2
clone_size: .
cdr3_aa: CASSLTSGANTGELFF
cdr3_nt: TGCGCCAGCAGCCTGACTAGCGGGGCGAACACCGGGGAGCTGTTTTTT

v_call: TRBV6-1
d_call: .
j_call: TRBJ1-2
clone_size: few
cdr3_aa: CASSEAAGNYGYTF
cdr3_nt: TGTGCCAGCAGTGAAGCTGCAGGGAACTATGGCTACACCTTC

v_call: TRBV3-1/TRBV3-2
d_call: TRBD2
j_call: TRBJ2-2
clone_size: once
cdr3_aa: CASSPNAGGPRELFF
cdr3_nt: TGTGCCAGCAGCCCGAACGCGGGGGGCCCCCGGGAGCTGTTTTTT

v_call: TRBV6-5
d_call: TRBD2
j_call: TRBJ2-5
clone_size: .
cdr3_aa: CASKASGRETQYF
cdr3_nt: TGTGCCAGCAAGGCTAGCGGGAGGGAGACCCAGTACTTC

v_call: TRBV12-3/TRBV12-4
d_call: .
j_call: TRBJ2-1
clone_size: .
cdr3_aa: CASRLNNEQFF
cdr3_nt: TGTGCCAGCAGACTCAACAATGAGCAGTTCTTC

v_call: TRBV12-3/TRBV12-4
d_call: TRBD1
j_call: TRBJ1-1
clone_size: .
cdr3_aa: CASSGQGNTEAFF
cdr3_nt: TGTGCCAGCAGTGGACAGGGGAACACTGAAGCTTTCTTT

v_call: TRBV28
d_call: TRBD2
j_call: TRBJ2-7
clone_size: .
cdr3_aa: CASGLAVTYEQYF
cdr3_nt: TGTGCCAGCGGACTAGCGGTTACCTACGAGCAGTACTTC

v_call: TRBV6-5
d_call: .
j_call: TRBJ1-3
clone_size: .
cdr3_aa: CATRVKRGNTIYF
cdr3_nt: TGTGCCACCAGAGTGAAGAGGGGAAACACCATATATTTT

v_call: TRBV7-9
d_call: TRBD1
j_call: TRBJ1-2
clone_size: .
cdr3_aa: CASTSPDRGSGYTF
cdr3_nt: TGTGCCAGCACTTCACCGGACAGGGGAAGTGGCTACACCTTC

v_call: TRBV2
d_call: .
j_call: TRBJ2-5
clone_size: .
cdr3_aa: CASSEQGLAGRETQYF
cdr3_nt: TGTGCCAGCAGTGAACAGGGTCTAGCCGGGAGAGAGACCCAGTACTTC

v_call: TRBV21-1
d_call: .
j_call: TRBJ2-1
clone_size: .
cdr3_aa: CASSNLAGDEQFF
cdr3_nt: TGTGCCAGCAGCAACCTAGCGGGAGATGAGCAGTTCTTC

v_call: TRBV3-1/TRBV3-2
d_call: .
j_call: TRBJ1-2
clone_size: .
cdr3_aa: CASSHGRSAGNYGYTF
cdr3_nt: TGTGCCAGCAGTCATGGCAGGTCTGCGGGTAACTATGGCTACACCTTC

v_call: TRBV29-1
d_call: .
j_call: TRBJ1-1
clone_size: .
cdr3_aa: CSAGWNTEAFF
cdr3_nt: TGCAGCGCCGGGTGGAACACTGAAGCTTTCTTT

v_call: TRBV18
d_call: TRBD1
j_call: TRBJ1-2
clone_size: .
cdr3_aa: CASSPMGQGSYGYTF
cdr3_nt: TGTGCCAGCTCACCGATGGGACAGGGCTCCTATGGCTACACCTTC

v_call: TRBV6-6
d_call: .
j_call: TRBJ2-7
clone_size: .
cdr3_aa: CAIQGYEQYF
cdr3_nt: TGTGCCATCCAGGGCTACGAGCAGTACTTC

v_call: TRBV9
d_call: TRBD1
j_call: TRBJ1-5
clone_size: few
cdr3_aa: CASSVEGAQPQHF
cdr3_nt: TGTGCCAGCAGCGTAGAGGGGGCTCAGCCCCAGCATTTT

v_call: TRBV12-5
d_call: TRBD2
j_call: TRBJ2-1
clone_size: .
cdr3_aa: CASGLGLAVNNEQFF
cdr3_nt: TGTGCTAGTGGACTGGGACTAGCGGTTAACAATGAGCAGTTCTTC

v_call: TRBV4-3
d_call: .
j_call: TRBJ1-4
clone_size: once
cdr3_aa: CASSQDWPVYNEKLFF
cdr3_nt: TGCGCCAGCAGCCAAGATTGGCCAGTTTATAATGAAAAACTGTTTTTT

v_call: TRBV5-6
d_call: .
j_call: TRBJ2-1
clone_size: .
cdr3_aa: CASSSSQDYNEQFF
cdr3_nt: TGTGCCAGCAGCTCCTCCCAGGATTACAATGAGCAGTTCTTC